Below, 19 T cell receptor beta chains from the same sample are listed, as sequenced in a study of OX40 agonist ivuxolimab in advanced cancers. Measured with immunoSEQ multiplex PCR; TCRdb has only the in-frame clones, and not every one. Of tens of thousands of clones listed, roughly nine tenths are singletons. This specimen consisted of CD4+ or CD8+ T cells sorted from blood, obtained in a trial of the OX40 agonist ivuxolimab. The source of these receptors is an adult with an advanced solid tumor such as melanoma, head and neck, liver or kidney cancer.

CDR3 sequence (DNA): TGTGCCAGCAGTACCCCGAGCGCAGATACGCAGTATTTT. This sequence encodes CASSTPSADTQYF. This chain joins TRBV28 and TRBJ2-3; D ambiguous. In germline, CDR1 is MDHEN, CDR2 SYDVKM. The length of the CDR3 is 13 residues. The ends were cut back, 5 bases at V and 4 bases at J, with 10 bases in the middle. Together with reference TRBV28 and TRBJ2-3, the CDR3 gives the full variable domain: DVKVTQSSRYLVKRTGEKVFLECVQDMDHENMFWYRQDPGLGLRLIYFSYDVKMKEKGDIPEGYSVSREKKERFSLILESASTNQTSMYLCASSTPSADTQYFGPGTRLTVL.

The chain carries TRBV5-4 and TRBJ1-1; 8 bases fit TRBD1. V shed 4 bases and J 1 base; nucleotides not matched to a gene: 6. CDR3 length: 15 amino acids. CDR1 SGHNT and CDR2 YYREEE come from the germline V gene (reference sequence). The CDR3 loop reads CASSHGQGQNTEAFF. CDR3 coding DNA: TGTGCCAGCAGCCACGGACAGGGTCAGAACACTGAAGCTTTCTTT.

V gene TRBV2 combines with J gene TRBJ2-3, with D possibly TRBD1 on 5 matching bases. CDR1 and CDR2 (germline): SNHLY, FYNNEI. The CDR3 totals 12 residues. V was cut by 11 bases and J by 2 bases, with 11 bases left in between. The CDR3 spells CAVKGDTDTQYF. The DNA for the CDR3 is TGTGCCGTCAAAGGGGACACAGATACGCAGTATTTT. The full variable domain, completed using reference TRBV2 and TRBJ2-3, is EPEVTQTPSHQVTQMGQEVILRCVPISNHLYFYWYRQILGQKVEFLVSFYNNEISEKSEIFDDQFSVERPDGSNFTLKIRSTKLEDSAMYFCAVKGDTDTQYFGPGTRLTVL.

The CDR3 here is CASRRGTGQTPYNEQFF. The DNA for the CDR3 is TGCGCCAGCAGACGAGGGACAGGACAAACACCCTACAATGAGCAGTTCTTC. The chain recombines TRBV5-1 with TRBJ2-1; 8 bases are shared with TRBD1. The V and J ends lost 5 bases and 2 bases, in that order; junction bases with no gene match: 12. The CDR3 is 17 residues long. Germline loops: CDR1 SGHRS, CDR2 YFSETQ.

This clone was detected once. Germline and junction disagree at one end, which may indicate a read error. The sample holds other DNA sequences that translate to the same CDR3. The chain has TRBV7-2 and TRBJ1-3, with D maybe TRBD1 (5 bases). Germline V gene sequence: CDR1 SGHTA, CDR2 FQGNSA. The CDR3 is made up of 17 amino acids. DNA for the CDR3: TGTGCCAGCAGCTCCTTATTGACAGCCATTTCTGGAAATACCATATATTTT. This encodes CASSSLLTAISGNTIYF.

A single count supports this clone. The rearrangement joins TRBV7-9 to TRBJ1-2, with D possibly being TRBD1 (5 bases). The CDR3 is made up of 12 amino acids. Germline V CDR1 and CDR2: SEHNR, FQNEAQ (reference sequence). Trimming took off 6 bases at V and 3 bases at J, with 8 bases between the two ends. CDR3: CASRGEDYGYTF. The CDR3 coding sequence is TGTGCCAGCAGGGGGGAAGACTATGGCTACACCTTC.

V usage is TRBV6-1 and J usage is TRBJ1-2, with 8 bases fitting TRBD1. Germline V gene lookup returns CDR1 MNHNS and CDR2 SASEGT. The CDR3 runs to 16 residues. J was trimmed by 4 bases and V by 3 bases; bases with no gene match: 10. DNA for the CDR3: TGTGCCAGCAGTGATCGCCCCGTGACAGGGGTCTATGGCTACACCTTC. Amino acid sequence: CASSDRPVTGVYGYTF.

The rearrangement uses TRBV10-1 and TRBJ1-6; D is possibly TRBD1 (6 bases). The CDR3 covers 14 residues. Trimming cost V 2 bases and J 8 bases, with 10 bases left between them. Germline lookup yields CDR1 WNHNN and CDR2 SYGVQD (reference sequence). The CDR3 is CASSETGLYSPLHF. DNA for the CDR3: TGCGCCAGCAGTGAGACAGGGTTGTATTCACCCCTCCACTTT.

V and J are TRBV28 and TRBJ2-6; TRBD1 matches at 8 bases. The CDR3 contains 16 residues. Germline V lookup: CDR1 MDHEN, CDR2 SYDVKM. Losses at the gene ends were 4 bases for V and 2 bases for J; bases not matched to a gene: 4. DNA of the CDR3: TGTGCCAGCAGTTCGATGGACAGGGCTGGGGCCAACGTCCTGACTTTC. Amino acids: CASSSMDRAGANVLTF. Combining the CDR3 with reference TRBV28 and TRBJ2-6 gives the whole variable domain DVKVTQSSRYLVKRTGEKVFLECVQDMDHENMFWYRQDPGLGLRLIYFSYDVKMKEKGDIPEGYSVSREKKERFSLILESASTNQTSMYLCASSSMDRAGANVLTFGAGSRLTVL.

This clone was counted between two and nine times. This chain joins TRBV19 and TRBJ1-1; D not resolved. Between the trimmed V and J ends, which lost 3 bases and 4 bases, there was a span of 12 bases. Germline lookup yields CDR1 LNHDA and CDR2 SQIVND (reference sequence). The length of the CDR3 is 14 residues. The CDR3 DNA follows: TGTGCCAGTAGTATCCGTGGGAGGGTCACTGAAGCTTTCTTT. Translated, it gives CASSIRGRVTEAFF.

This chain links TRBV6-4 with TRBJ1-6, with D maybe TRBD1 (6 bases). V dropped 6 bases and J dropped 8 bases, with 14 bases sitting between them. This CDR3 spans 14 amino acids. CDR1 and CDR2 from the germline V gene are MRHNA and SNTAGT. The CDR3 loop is CASSRNHRDSPLHF. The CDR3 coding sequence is TGTGCCAGCAGCCGTAACCACAGGGATTCACCCCTCCACTTT.

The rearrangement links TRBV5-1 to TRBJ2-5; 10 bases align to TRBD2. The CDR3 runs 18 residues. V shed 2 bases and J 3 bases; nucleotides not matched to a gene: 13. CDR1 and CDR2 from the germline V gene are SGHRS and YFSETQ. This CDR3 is CASSFPGGASGRKETQYF. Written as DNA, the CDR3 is TGCGCCAGCAGCTTTCCGGGCGGGGCTAGCGGGAGAAAAGAGACCCAGTACTTC.

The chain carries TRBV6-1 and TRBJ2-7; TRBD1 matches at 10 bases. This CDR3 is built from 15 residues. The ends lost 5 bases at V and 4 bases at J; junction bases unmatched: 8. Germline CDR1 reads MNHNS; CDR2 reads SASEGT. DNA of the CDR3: TGTGCCAGCAGTAGACCGGGACAGGGGCTATACGAGCAGTACTTC. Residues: CASSRPGQGLYEQYF.

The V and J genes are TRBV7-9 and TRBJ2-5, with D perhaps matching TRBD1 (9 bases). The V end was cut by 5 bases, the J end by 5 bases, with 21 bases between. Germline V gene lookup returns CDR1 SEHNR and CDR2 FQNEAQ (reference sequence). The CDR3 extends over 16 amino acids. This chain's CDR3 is CASSKDRGTRLETQYF. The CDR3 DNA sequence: TGTGCCAGCAGCAAAGACAGGGGGACTAGATTGGAGACCCAGTACTTC.

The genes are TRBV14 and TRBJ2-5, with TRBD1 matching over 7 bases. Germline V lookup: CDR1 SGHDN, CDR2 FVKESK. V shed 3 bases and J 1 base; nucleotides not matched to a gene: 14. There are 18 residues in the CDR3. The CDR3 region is CASSHPNRGGGSQETQYF. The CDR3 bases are TGTGCCAGCAGCCACCCAAACAGGGGTGGGGGATCCCAAGAGACCCAGTACTTC.

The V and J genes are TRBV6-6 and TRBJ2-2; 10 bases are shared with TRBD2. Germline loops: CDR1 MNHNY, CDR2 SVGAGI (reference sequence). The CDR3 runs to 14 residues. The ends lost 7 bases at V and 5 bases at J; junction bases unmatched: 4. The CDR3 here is CASKGLAITGELFF. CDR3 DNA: TGTGCCAGCAAGGGACTAGCGATAACCGGGGAGCTGTTTTTT.

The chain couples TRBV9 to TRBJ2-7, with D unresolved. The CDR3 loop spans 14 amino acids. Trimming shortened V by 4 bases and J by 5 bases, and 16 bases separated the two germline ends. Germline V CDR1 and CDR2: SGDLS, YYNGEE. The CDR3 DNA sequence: TGTGCCAGCAGCCTAGAGGTCCCGAGCGACGAGCAGTACTTC. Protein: CASSLEVPSDEQYF.

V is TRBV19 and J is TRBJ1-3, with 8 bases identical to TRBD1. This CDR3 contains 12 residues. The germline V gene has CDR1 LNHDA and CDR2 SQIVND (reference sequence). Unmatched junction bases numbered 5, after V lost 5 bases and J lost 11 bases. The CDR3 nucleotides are TGTGCCAGTAGTCCGAGGACAGGGTCCATATATTTT. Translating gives CASSPRTGSIYF.

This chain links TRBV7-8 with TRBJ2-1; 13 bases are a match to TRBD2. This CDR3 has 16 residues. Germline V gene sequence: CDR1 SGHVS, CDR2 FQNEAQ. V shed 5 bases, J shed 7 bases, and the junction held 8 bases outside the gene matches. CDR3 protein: CASSRGLAGIENEQFF. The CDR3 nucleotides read TGTGCCAGCAGCCGGGGACTAGCGGGGATAGAGAATGAGCAGTTCTTC.